The source of this T cell receptor (beta chain) is a study of vaccination effects on CD4 cells after COVID-19. General study results and limits: Both infection-induced and vaccine-induced clones contracted markedly at late post-vaccination timepoints. In the study, convalescent patients were few, and early post-infection timepoints were absent.

This clone appeared once. Antigen unknown. The data were produced by immunoSEQ multiplex PCR, yet TCRdb's version contains in-frame clones alone and is incomplete. The table lists tens of thousands of clones, 73% of them singletons. ViraFEST used viral peptide pools to expand antigen-specific CD4+ T cells before sequencing. Once cultured for roughly 10 days, the cells underwent separation to obtain CD4+ T cells. According to PCR results, the person was infected with SARS-CoV-2 between March and December 2020. Fresh IL-2-containing medium replaced half the medium on days 3 and 7. With 2 bases removed from V and 10 bases from J, the gap between germline ends came to 14 bases. Germline loops: CDR1 SGHNT, CDR2 YYREEE (reference sequence). This CDR3 contains 13 residues.

This clonotype was sampled from a human donor who had a prior SARS-CoV-2 infection. The chain uses TRBV5-4 and TRBJ2-3; D might be TRBD2 (6 bases). The source was CD4+ T cells from PBMCs cultured with a peptide pool, collected before COVID-19 vaccination. CDR3 nucleotide sequence: TGTGCCAGCAGCTTATTTCTCGGGAGTCCGCAGTATTTT. It yields the protein CASSLFLGSPQYF.